This T cell receptor (beta chain) was captured in a study of T-cell memory formation after mild COVID-19. Overall study findings and caveats: CD8+ contracting clones occupied EMRA, while CD4+ ones occupied mainly CM and EM.

Germline V gene lookup returns CDR1 MNHEY and CDR2 SMNVEV (reference sequence). The CDR3 runs to 16 residues. The J segment lost 8 bases and the V segment lost 5 bases, leaving 14 bases of the junction unmatched. Of note for this clonotype: Antigen: not known.

TCRdb re-derived calls from the 5' RACE reads in MiXCR, one entry per CDR3 protein. The sample shows 550,000 to 700,000 distinct CDR3 sequences, about 18% of them seen only once. This receptor was obtained from an adult woman who had mild COVID-19 (a few samples of this study predate the infection). Cell type and time point are not known. The V call is TRBV27, the J call TRBJ1-2; 10 bases map to TRBD1. Sequenced material: PBMCs or a T cell subset sorted from them (not recorded which). The CDR3 nucleotides are TGTGCCAGCAGTCCCGGTCCCCGGGACAGGGGAAGAGGCTACACCTTC. As protein: CASSPGPRDRGRGYTF.